One sample yielded the 21 T cell receptor beta chains listed below, sequenced in a study of cytomegalovirus exposure and HLA in healthy donors. PCR employed 60 Vbeta and 13 Jbeta primers. This table comes from immunoSEQ multiplex PCR, and its TCRdb copy is limited to in-frame clones, with some not included. This table has some 200,000 clones, 81% appearing once. The sequenced sample was PBMCs. The receptors shown here come from a man aged 45-65 years in good health and CMV-seronegative.

The chain has TRBV5-1 and TRBJ2-3; 7 bases fit TRBD2. The J segment lost 3 bases and the V segment lost 4 bases, leaving 8 bases of the junction unmatched. CDR1 is SGHRS, CDR2 YFSETQ, per germline. CDR3 size: 15 residues. The CDR3 sequence is CASSRGGGRTDTQYF. DNA of the CDR3: TGCGCCAGCAGCCGGGGCGGGGGTAGGACAGATACGCAGTATTTT.

The chain combines TRBV5-6 with TRBJ2-4; 8 bases are shared with TRBD1. The CDR3 runs to 15 residues. Germline CDR1 and CDR2: SGHDT and YYEEEE. The V gene end was trimmed by 6 bases and the J gene end by 3 bases; junction bases not matched to a gene: 8. The CDR3 region is CASNRQGTDKNIQYF. The CDR3 coding sequence is TGTGCCAGCAACCGACAGGGGACGGACAAAAACATTCAGTACTTC.

The V gene is TRBV18, the J gene TRBJ2-7; 7 nucleotides line up with TRBD1. This CDR3 has 14 residues. Germline CDR1 is KGHSH and CDR2 is LQKENI. J gave up 4 bases and V 6 bases, and 9 bases lay outside the gene matches. The CDR3 sequence: CASSQPGTEYEQYF. In nucleotides, the CDR3 is TGTGCCAGCTCCCAACCGGGGACAGAATACGAGCAGTACTTC.

This clone was recorded a few times. The rearrangement joins TRBV5-1 to TRBJ1-1; D perhaps matches TRBD1 (5 bases). Per the germline V gene, CDR1 is SGHRS and CDR2 is YFSETQ. This CDR3 region has 15 residues. V was shortened by 4 bases and J by 1 base, with 14 bases between the two germline ends. The CDR3 nucleotides are TGCGCCAGCAGCCGTCTTGGGGCAGGGAACACTGAAGCTTTCTTT. It yields the protein CASSRLGAGNTEAFF.

About this clone: The same CDR3 arises from other DNA sequences in this sample as well. This chain links TRBV29-1 with TRBJ1-2, with 7 nucleotides matching TRBD1. J was trimmed by 5 bases and V by 4 bases; bases with no gene match: 7. The CDR3 is made up of 13 amino acids. CDR1 and CDR2 from the germline V gene are SQVTM and ANQGSEA. The CDR3 DNA sequence: TGCAGCGTTGCCCCGGGACAGCTTTATGGCTACACCTTC. Translated, it gives CSVAPGQLYGYTF.

This chain joins TRBV30 and TRBJ1-5; weak D call: TRBD1 (5 bases). Trimming removed 3 bases from V and 4 bases from J, with 16 bases in between. The CDR3 totals 15 residues. The germline V gene encodes CDR1 GTSNPN and CDR2 SVGIG (reference sequence). CDR3 coding DNA: TGTGCCTGGAGCTTTATGGGGGGGGTTAATCAGCCCCAGCATTTT. It is translated as CAWSFMGGVNQPQHF. Looking up the rest from reference TRBV30 and TRBJ1-5 gives the full variable domain: SQTIHQWPATLVQPVGSPLSLECTVEGTSNPNLYWYRQAAGRGLQLLFYSVGIGQISSEVPQNLSASRPQDRQFILSSKKLLLSDSGFYLCAWSFMGGVNQPQHFGDGTRLSIL.

The chain is built from TRBV9 and TRBJ1-1; weak D call: TRBD1 (5 bases). This CDR3 has 13 amino acids. Trimming took 4 bases from V and 3 from J, leaving 10 bases between them. Germline CDR1 is SGDLS and CDR2 is YYNGEE. The CDR3 loop is CASSRDSHTEAFF. Written as DNA, the CDR3 is TGTGCCAGCAGCCGTGACAGCCACACTGAAGCTTTCTTT.

V usage is TRBV18 and J usage is TRBJ1-1, with TRBD1 matching 7 bases. Germline-derived CDR1 and CDR2 are KGHSH and LQKENI. V lost 1 base and J lost 3; bases outside the gene matches: 2. This CDR3 is 14 amino acids long. This chain's CDR3 is CASSPRQGDTEAFF. The DNA of the CDR3 is TGTGCCAGCTCACCACGGCAGGGGGACACTGAAGCTTTCTTT.

J is TRBJ1-1 and V is TRBV19; 7 bases are shared with TRBD1. The junction had 12 bases not matched to a gene; V was cut back by 0 bases and J by 5 bases. The CDR3 runs to 17 residues. The germline V gene encodes CDR1 LNHDA and CDR2 SQIVND (reference sequence). The CDR3 coding sequence is TGTGCCAGTAGTATAGATATCATCCAGGGGGGAAGGACTGAAGCTTTCTTT. Translated: CASSIDIIQGGRTEAFF.

V is TRBV5-5 and J is TRBJ2-3; TRBD2 agrees at 8 bases. In germline, CDR1 is SGHKS, CDR2 YYEKEE (reference sequence). The CDR3 is 14 amino acids. V dropped 5 bases and J dropped 0; count of bases not matched to a gene: 2. CDR3 DNA: TGTGCCAGCAGAGCGGGGGTGAGCACAGATACGCAGTATTTT. As protein: CASRAGVSTDTQYF.

This chain joins TRBV11-3 and TRBJ2-3; 8 nucleotides align to TRBD1. Trimming cost V 1 base and J 0 bases; bases outside gene matches: 0. Germline loops: CDR1 SGHNT, CDR2 YENEEA. This CDR3 is 15 amino acids long. The CDR3 here is CASSLGDRSTDTQYF. CDR3 in DNA: TGTGCCAGCAGCTTAGGGGACAGGAGCACAGATACGCAGTATTTT.

The V gene is TRBV30, the J gene TRBJ2-7; TRBD1 might be the D (5 bases). The CDR3 spans 12 residues. Germline loops: CDR1 GTSNPN, CDR2 SVGIG (reference sequence). The V end was cut by 4 bases, the J end by 3 bases, with 10 bases between. The CDR3 bases are TGTGCCTGGAATGAACAGGTCTACGAGCAGTACTTC. It yields the protein CAWNEQVYEQYF.

This rearrangement joins TRBV7-2 to TRBJ1-4; D possibly corresponds to TRBD1 (6 bases). The V and J ends lost 5 bases and 7 bases respectively, with 14 bases between them. CDR1 and CDR2 from the germline V gene are SGHTA and FQGNSA. The CDR3 has 14 residues. CDR3 protein: CASSDQGWGEKLFF. The DNA for the CDR3 is TGTGCCAGCAGCGACCAGGGGTGGGGTGAAAAACTGTTTTTT.

The J gene is TRBJ1-5, the V gene TRBV14; D is uncertain. The germline V and J ends were trimmed by 0 bases and 4 bases, with 13 bases remaining between them. This CDR3 comprises 16 residues. Per the germline V gene, CDR1 is SGHDN and CDR2 is FVKESK. The CDR3, as DNA: TGTGCCAGCAGCCAAGATACAGAGTCTAATAATCAGCCCCAGCATTTT. Amino acids: CASSQDTESNNQPQHF.

The V and J genes are TRBV9 and TRBJ2-3; TRBD2 matches at 8 bases. The CDR3 totals 12 residues. Germline CDR1 reads SGDLS; CDR2 reads YYNGEE. J lost 15 bases, V lost 3 bases, and 9 bases had no gene match. The CDR3 is CASSGSSGGHYF. For the CDR3, the DNA is TGTGCCAGCAGCGGATCCTCGGGGGGGCACTATTTT.

The sample holds one count of this clone. The chain is built from TRBV5-6 and TRBJ2-7; TRBD1 is a possible D gene (5 bases). Germline CDR1 reads SGHDT; CDR2 reads YYEEEE. The CDR3 loop spans 12 amino acids. V shed 0 bases and J shed 5 bases, with 6 bases lying between them. CDR3 sequence (DNA): TGTGCCAGCAGCTTGGACAGGAACGAGCAGTACTTC. Protein product: CASSLDRNEQYF.

The rearrangement joins TRBV6-5 to TRBJ1-5, with 7 positions matching TRBD1. Germline CDR1 and CDR2: MNHEY and SVGAGI. Trimming removed 2 bases from V and 5 bases from J; junction bases left unmatched: 6. CDR3 size: 15 residues. This CDR3 is CASSYTTGEDQPQHF. CDR3 coding DNA: TGTGCCAGCAGTTACACTACAGGGGAAGATCAGCCCCAGCATTTT.

This clone was observed a handful of times. The chain links TRBV7-2 to TRBJ2-5; 8 bases are shared with TRBD1. This CDR3 contains 14 residues. Germline V gene data show CDR1 as SGHTA and CDR2 as FQGNSA. V lost 4 bases, J lost 5 bases, and 6 bases stayed unmatched. The CDR3 sequence: CASSSDRARETQYF. Here the CDR3 DNA reads TGTGCCAGCAGCTCGGACAGGGCGAGGGAGACCCAGTACTTC.

The rearrangement joins TRBV19 to TRBJ2-1; D possibly corresponds to TRBD1 (5 bases). This CDR3 contains 15 residues. V was clipped by 1 base and J by 1 base, with 8 bases between them. Germline CDR1 reads LNHDA; CDR2 reads SQIVND (reference sequence). CDR3 loop: CASSIGTISYNEQFF. The CDR3, as DNA: TGTGCCAGTAGTATAGGGACAATTTCCTACAATGAGCAGTTCTTC.

The chain links TRBV6-5 to TRBJ1-1; the D gene is possibly TRBD1 (5 bases). Trimming took off 6 bases at V and 7 bases at J, with 12 bases between the two ends. The CDR3 runs to 12 residues. Germline V gene lookup returns CDR1 MNHEY and CDR2 SVGAGI. The CDR3 is CASSPEQDEAFF. CDR3 bases: TGTGCCAGCAGCCCCGAACAGGATGAAGCTTTCTTT.

Comment on this clone: The same CDR3 is also encoded by other DNA sequences in this sample. The rearrangement joins TRBV6-5 to TRBJ2-7; TRBD1 matches at 7 bases. With 2 bases clipped from V and 0 bases from J, the junction kept 4 bases outside the gene matches. Germline V gene data show CDR1 as MNHEY and CDR2 as SVGAGI. The CDR3 totals 15 residues. CDR3: CASSYSAGGSYEQYF. The CDR3 DNA sequence: TGTGCCAGCAGTTACAGCGCAGGGGGCTCCTACGAGCAGTACTTC.